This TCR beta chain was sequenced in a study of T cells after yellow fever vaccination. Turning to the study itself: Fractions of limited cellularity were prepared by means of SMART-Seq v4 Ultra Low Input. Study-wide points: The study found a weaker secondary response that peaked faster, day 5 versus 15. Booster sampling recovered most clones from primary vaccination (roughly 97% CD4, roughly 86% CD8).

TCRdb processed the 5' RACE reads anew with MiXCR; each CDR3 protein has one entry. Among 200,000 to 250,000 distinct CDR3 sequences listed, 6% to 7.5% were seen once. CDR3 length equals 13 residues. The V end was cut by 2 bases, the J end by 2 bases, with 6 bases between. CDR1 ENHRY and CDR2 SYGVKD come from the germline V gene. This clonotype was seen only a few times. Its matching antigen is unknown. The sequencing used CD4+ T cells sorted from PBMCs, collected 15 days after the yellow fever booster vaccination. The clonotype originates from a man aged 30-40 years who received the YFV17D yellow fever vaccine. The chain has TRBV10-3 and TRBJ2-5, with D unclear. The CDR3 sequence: CAISEPPQETQYF. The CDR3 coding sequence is TGTGCCATCAGTGAGCCCCCTCAAGAGACCCAGTACTTC.